The source of this T cell receptor (beta chain) is a study of beta chain features in type 1 diabetes (dated by TCRdb to about 2018). With regard to the full study: Patients and healthy donors did not differ in mean age, gender distribution, total cell number or subset yield. A total of roughly 110 million sorted cells were examined across all samples, and the number of cells per subset was strongly correlated with RNA yield. The study compared the TCRB repertoires of sorted circulating CD4+ T cell subsets in recently diagnosed type 1 diabetes patients with those in matched healthy donors. Regulatory and stem cell-like memory subsets were isolated from only 8 patients and roughly 8 healthy donors, whereas naive and central memory subsets came from all 30 or so donors.

Study-level results and caveats: PCR might favor shorter templates, but patient and control samples were amplified and corrected together, so any skew would affect both groups equally. A moderate but significant shortening of TCRB CDR3 length was observed in type 1 diabetes patients in all four CD4+ subsets. Patients with type 1 diabetes made fewer insertions and deleted more nucleotides at VDJ recombination sites, implying thymic rearrangement abnormalities. Sequencing cDNA rather than genomic DNA could over-represent highly expressing activated cells, although activation and CD3 levels did not differ between groups. Because small numbers of individuals were included in the HLA sub-analyses, any influence of HLA type on TCRB rearrangement was left unresolved. Naive, central memory and regulatory TCRB repertoires appeared to be more similar among patients than among healthy donors.

Each donor gave one peripheral blood draw, averaging roughly 120 mL, which was collected into heparinised tubes. A BD FACSAria II and a panel including CD45RO, CCR7, CD25, CD127, CD95 and CD27 were used to sort naive, central memory, regulatory and stem cell-like memory CD4+ T cells. Every sorted population had a purity above 95%. PBMCs were isolated right away by Lymphoprep density gradient centrifugation and were stained directly, without culture. So that batch effects would be minimized, each experiment stained and sorted samples in pairs, pairing one healthy donor with one patient. There are 12 amino acids in the CDR3, from cysteine to phenylalanine inclusive. Left in the record is the CDR3 DNA by itself, 36 bases read in frame from the first base. The germline V gene gives CDR1 as SQVTM and CDR2 as ANQGSEA. Trimming at the junction amounts to 4 bases on V and 5 bases on J, and the germline ends lie 11 bases apart.

The table lists this clone with a few counts. Its antigen remains unidentified. Base qualities are not at hand, and no much larger clone is one base apart. The entire isolated RNA was reverse transcribed using the High Capacity cDNA Reverse Transcription Kit, and thus expressed TCRB transcripts were sequenced. Naive, central memory and regulatory T cell samples underwent deep immunoSEQ sequencing, averaging about 3.57 million total reads per sample. Sorted cells were lysed in RLT buffer and RNA was extracted with DNase-treated RNeasy Micro or Mini kits, depending on cell number. To prevent cross-contamination, each cell subset was processed individually, whereas patient and healthy donor samples were processed jointly. The immunoSEQ multiplex PCR was used to amplify TCRB sequences from cDNA, yielding 87-bp fragments that span the CDR3 region. Sequencing of the amplicons was performed on the Illumina HiSeq platform. The source study handled its data this way. PCR bias was computationally corrected using synthetic template baselines, reads within Hamming distance 2 were collapsed, and singletons that could not be merged were discarded. Reads were aligned to IMGT to assign V, D and J genes, CDR3 length, and insertions or deletions at six rearrangement sites. Within each subset, clonotype counts were normalized to the number of sorted cells before true diversity and Gini coefficients were calculated with the tcR R package. The overlap coefficient, calculated on TCRB nucleotide sequences, was used to measure repertoire sharing. As a proxy for the pre-selection repertoire, out-of-frame TCRB sequences from naive cells were analyzed. In TCRdb, the immuneACCESS table is reduced to in-frame sequences with V and J assigned. These tables do not hold every clone; where another copy was compared, an unresolved V gene accounts for under half, and the others remain unexplained. The V and J calls and clone size were taken over from that table, and D and trimming were inferred from the DNA. The sample data list about 240,000 clones, and 11% to 15% of these were observed just once. In total, the top ten clones hold approximately 0.02% of the sample.

Sequencing input: naive CD4+ T cells from blood. The intended sense of this specimen's cell subset or site label: true naive CD4+ T cells. The clonotype originates from a man aged 30 to 45 with type 1 diabetes. This chain joins TRBV29-1 to TRBJ1-2; possibly the D gene is TRBD1, per 5 matching bases. The sequenced DNA is TGCAGCGTTGGCGGCGGGGGGTATGGCTACACCTTC. This gives the protein CSVGGGGYGYTF.